Presented here are 4 T cell receptor beta chains from one specimen sequenced in a study of beta chain features in type 1 diabetes. General study findings and limits: In all four CD4+ subsets, TCRB CDR3 length was significantly, moderately reduced in type 1 diabetes.

The isolated RNA, all of it, was reverse transcribed, so expressed TCRB transcripts were what got sequenced. The method was immunoSEQ multiplex PCR; TCRdb's version includes in-frame clones alone and lacks a portion of them. The data show 500,000 to 850,000 clones, with over 11% seen just once and approximately 0.039% held by the top ten. No antigen is known for these receptors. The sample taken for sequencing was naive CD4+ T cells from blood. Source of these receptors: a man younger than 30 with type 1 diabetes.

V is TRBV14 and J is TRBJ2-7; 11 bases line up with TRBD1. From germline, CDR1 is SGHDN and CDR2 FVKESK. With 4 bases clipped from V and 2 bases from J, the junction kept 7 bases outside the gene matches. CDR3 size: 16 residues. In DNA, the CDR3 is TGTGCCAGCAGCCCTTTGGGGACAGGGGGAACCTACGAGCAGTACTTC. As protein: CASSPLGTGGTYEQYF.

The chain combines TRBV18 with TRBJ2-5, with 15 bases fitting TRBD2. The V gene end was trimmed by 3 bases and the J gene end by 0 bases; junction bases not matched to a gene: 2. The CDR3 loop spans 17 amino acids. Germline-derived CDR1 and CDR2 are KGHSH and LQKENI. CDR3 bases: TGTGCCAGCTCACCGGGACTAGCGGGGGGACACCAAGAGACCCAGTACTTC. Translating gives CASSPGLAGGHQETQYF.

As for this clone: Distinct nucleotide sequences in the sample also encode this CDR3. The chain is built from TRBV18 and TRBJ2-7; perhaps TRBD2 as D (6 bases). Trimming took 3 bases from V and 2 from J, leaving 11 bases between them. This CDR3 is built from 14 residues. CDR1 and CDR2 (germline): KGHSH, LQKENI. CDR3 sequence reads: CASSPQEGAYEQYF. CDR3 coding DNA: TGTGCCAGCTCACCCCAGGAGGGAGCCTACGAGCAGTACTTC.

This clone was recorded a few times. The genes are TRBV7-9 and TRBJ2-2, with D unclear. The V end was cut by 5 bases, the J end by 4 bases, with 8 bases between. The germline gives CDR1 SEHNR, CDR2 FQNEAQ (reference sequence). This CDR3 is built from 13 residues. CDR3 DNA sequence: TGTGCCAGCAGCCCGTACAGCACCGGGGAGCTGTTTTTT. Translation gives CASSPYSTGELFF.